This T cell receptor (beta chain) was captured in a study of Ad26.COV2.S vaccination and SARS-CoV-2 variants. The V gene lost 1 base and the J gene lost 3 bases, with 1 base spanning the gap. The CDR3 consists of 10 residues. Looked up from germline, CDR1 is GTSNPN and CDR2 is SVGIG (reference sequence). Documented treatment: around 19 received Ad26.COV2.S at low or high dose, single or two shots; about 5 received placebo; per-sample allocation not given. Sampling took place 63 days after the first vaccine or placebo injection. This person who donated was an adult of 18-55 years in Boston. Some clones are missing from TCRdb's copy, which holds only in-frame ones; the method was immunoSEQ multiplex PCR. This table holds under 500,000 clones, approximately 92% found once.

The sequencing here drew on peripheral blood, taken in a trial of Ad26.COV2.S vaccine versus placebo. V usage is TRBV30 and J usage is TRBJ2-7; D unclear. The TCR sequence derives from a person between 18 and 60 years old who received the Ad26.COV2.S COVID-19 vaccine or a placebo. Here the CDR3 reads CAWSDYEQYF. In nucleotides, the CDR3 is TGTGCCTGGAGTGACTACGAGCAGTACTTC.